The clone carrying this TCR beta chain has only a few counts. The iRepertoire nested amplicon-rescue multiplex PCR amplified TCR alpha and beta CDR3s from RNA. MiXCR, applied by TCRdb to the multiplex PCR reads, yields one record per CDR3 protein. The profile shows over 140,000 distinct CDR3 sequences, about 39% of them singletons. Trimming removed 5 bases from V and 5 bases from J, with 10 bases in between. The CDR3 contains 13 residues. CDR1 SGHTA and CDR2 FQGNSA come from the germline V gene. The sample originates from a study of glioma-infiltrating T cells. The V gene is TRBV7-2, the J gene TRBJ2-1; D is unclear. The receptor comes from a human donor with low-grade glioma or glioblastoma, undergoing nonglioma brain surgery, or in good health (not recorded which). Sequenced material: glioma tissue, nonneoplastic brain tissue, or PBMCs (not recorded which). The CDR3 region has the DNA TGTGCCAGCAGCCGTACCTATAACAATGAGCAGTTCTTC. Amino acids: CASSRTYNNEQFF.